This TCR beta chain was captured by sequencing in a study of blood T cells in healthy people across ages. A second roughly 7 to 12 cycle PCR used barcoded and J-beta primers. TCRdb re-derived calls from the 5' RACE reads in MiXCR, one entry per CDR3 protein. Of under 2,000,000 distinct CDR3 sequences listed, around half were seen once; the top ten hold about 2.1%. The CDR3 has 15 residues. Germline values: CDR1 SGHKS, CDR2 YYEKEE (reference sequence). Trimming cost V 0 bases and J 2 bases, with 12 bases left between them. The material sequenced was blood. The V and J genes are TRBV5-5 and TRBJ2-7; weak D call: TRBD2 (5 bases). The receptor's source is a middle-aged woman in good health. Here the CDR3 reads CASSLAGSVAYEQYF. CDR3 coding DNA: TGTGCCAGCAGCTTGGCGGGGTCTGTTGCCTACGAGCAGTACTTC.